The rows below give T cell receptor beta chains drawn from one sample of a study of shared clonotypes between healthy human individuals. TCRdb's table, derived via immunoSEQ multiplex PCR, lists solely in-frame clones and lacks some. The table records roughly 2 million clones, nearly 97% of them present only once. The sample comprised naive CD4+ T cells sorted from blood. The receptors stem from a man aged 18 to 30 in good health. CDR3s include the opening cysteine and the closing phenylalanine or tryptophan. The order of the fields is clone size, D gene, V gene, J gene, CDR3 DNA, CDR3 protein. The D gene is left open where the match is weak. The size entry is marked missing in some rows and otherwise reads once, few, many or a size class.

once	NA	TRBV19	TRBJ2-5	TGTGCCAGTAGTATCGGGCAGCCGGGACAAGAGACCCAGTACTTC	CASSIGQPGQETQYF
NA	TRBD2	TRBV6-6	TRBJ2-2	TGTGCCACCCCCTCCCCGGGACTAGCCGGGGAGCTGTTTTTT	CATPSPGLAGELFF
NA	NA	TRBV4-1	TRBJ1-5	TGCGCCAGCAGCCTCGCGCCTTGGAATCAGCCCCAGCATTTT	CASSLAPWNQPQHF
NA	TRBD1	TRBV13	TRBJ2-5	TGTGCCAGCAGCCGGGACAGCGTCCAAGAGACCCAGTACTTC	CASSRDSVQETQYF
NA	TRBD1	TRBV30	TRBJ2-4	TGTGCCTGGGTAGGGGGACAGGGGGCCCACATTCAGTACTTC	CAWVGGQGAHIQYF
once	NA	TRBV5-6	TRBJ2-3	TGTGCCAGCACCCACGGGTCGGGTACGCAGTATTTT	CASTHGSGTQYF
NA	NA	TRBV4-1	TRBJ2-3	TGCGCCAGCAGCCAAGTAGCAGATACGCAGTATTTT	CASSQVADTQYF
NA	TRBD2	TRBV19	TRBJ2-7	TGTGCCAGTAGTATCGATAGCGGGGAGTACGAGCAGTACTTC	CASSIDSGEYEQYF
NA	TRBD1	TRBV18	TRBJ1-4	TGTGCCAGCTCACCCTTCACAGGGGGTGATGAAAAACTGTTTTTT	CASSPFTGGDEKLFF
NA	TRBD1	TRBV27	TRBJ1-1	TGTGCCAGCAGTTCGATACAGGGGGCAAACACTGAAGCTTTCTTT	CASSSIQGANTEAFF
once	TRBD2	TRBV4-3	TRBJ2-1	TGCGCCAGCAGCCAAGATCCGGGACTAGCGGGACAGCAGTTCTTC	CASSQDPGLAGQQFF
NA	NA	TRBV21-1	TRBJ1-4	TGTGCCAGCAGCTCACAACTGGAAGTCAGGCCCCTTAATGAAAAACTGTTTTTT	CASSSQLEVRPLNEKLFF
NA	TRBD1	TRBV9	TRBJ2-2	TGTGCCAGCAGCGTCAGCGGACAGGGGAGCACCGGGGAGCTGTTTTTT	CASSVSGQGSTGELFF
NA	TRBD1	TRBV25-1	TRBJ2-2	TGTGCCAGCACCGGGACAGAGAACACCGGGGAGCTGTTTTTT	CASTGTENTGELFF
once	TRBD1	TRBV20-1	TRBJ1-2	TGCAGTGCCAGGACAGGGGATGGCTACACCTTC	CSARTGDGYTF
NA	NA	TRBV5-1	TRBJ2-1	TGCGCCAGCAGCTTGGGTAGCGGTACCTACAATGAGCAGTTCTTC	CASSLGSGTYNEQFF
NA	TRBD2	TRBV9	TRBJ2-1	TGTGCCAGCAGCGTTAGCGGGGGGGGATCTCCCGGCGAGCAGTTCTTC	CASSVSGGGSPGEQFF
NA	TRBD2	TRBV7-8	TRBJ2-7	TGTGCCAGCAGCCGGGGACTAGTCGGTCTTCACGAGCAGTACTTC	CASSRGLVGLHEQYF
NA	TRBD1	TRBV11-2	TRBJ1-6	TGTGCCAGCAGCCTCCTTTGGCTGGGAGGGACAGCTAATTCACCCCTCCACTTT	CASSLLWLGGTANSPLHF
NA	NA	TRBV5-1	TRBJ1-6	TGCGCCAGCAGCTTGATCAGTCTCCAGGAGACACCCCTCCACTTT	CASSLISLQETPLHF
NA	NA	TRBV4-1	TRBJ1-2	TGCGCCAGCAGCCAATCCGGGGGACTATTAACAAACTATGGCTACACCTTC	CASSQSGGLLTNYGYTF
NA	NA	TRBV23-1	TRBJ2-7	TGCGCCAGCAGTCACCGATGGAGCGAGCAGTACTTC	CASSHRWSEQYF
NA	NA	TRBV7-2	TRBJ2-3	TGTGCCAGCAGCTTTGGTACCGATACGCAGTATTTT	CASSFGTDTQYF
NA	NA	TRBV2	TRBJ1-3	TGTGCCAGGCGGGCGAGCTCTGGAAACACCATATATTTT	CARRASSGNTIYF
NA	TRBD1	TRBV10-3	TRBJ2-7	TGTGCCATCAGCTACCTTGCAGGGGGCGAGCAGTACTTC	CAISYLAGGEQYF
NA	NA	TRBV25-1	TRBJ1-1	TGTGCCAGTCGTAGAGCCGAAGGGGAAGCTTTCTTT	CASRRAEGEAFF
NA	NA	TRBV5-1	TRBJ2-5	TGCGCCAGCAGCTTGGTGGGGGGATCGGGGACCCAGTACTTC	CASSLVGGSGTQYF
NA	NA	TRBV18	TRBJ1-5	TGTGCCAGCTCACCCCTACCAGGGCAGCCCCAGCATTTT	CASSPLPGQPQHF
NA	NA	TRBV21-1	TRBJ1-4	TGTGCCAGCAGCGCTACTACAGGGGGTGTTAATGAAAAACTGTTTTTT	CASSATTGGVNEKLFF
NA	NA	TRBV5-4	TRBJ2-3	TGTGCCAGCAGCAGAAGGCAGGGTTCAGATACGCAGTATTTT	CASSRRQGSDTQYF
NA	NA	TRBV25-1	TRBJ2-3	TGTGCCAGCATTGACTTCAGCACAGATACGCAGTATTTT	CASIDFSTDTQYF
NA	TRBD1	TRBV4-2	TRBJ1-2	TGTGCCAGCAGCCCGAACAGGGGGCAGGTCTATGGCTACACCTTC	CASSPNRGQVYGYTF
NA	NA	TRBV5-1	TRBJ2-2	TGCGCCAGCAGCTTGGGCCTATACACCGGGGAGCTGTTTTTT	CASSLGLYTGELFF
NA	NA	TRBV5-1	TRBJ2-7	TGCGCCAGCAGCTTACCCAGGGTGCTCTACGAGCAGTACTTC	CASSLPRVLYEQYF
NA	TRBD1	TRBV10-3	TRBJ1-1	TGTGCCATCAGGCCAGGGGGGACGGAGGGCACTGAAGCTTTCTTT	CAIRPGGTEGTEAFF